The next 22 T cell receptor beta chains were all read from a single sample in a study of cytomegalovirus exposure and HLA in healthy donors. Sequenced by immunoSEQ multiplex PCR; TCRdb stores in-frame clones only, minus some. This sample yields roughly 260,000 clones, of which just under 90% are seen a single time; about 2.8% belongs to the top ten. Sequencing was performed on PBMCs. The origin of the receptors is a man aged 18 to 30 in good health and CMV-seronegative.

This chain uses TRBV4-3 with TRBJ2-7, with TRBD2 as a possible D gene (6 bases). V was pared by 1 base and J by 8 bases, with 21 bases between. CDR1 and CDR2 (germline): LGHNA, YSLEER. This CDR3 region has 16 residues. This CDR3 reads CASSQGVGREEGKQYF. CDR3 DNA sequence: TGCGCCAGCAGCCAAGGGGTCGGGAGAGAGGAGGGTAAGCAGTACTTC.

CDR3 sequence: CASSQEVRAGDLSPLHF. The CDR3, as DNA: TGCGCCAGCAGCCAAGAGGTGAGGGCGGGGGACTTGTCACCCCTCCACTTT. V usage is TRBV4-1 and J usage is TRBJ1-6; the D gene is possibly TRBD1 (5 bases). The CDR3 has 17 residues. V lost 0 bases to trimming and J lost 10 bases, with 19 bases between them. CDR1 and CDR2 (germline): MGHRA, YSYEKL.

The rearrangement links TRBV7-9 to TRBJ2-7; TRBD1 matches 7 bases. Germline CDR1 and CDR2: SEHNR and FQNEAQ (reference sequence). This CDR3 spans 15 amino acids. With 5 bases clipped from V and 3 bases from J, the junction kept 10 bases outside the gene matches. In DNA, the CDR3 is TGTGCCAGCAGCACCGCCCAGGGGGTAGGCTACGAGCAGTACTTC. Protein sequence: CASSTAQGVGYEQYF.

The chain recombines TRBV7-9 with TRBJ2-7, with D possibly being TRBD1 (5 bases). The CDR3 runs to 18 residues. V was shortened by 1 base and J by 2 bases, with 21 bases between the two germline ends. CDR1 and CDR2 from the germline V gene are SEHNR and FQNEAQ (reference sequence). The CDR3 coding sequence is TGTGCCAGCAGCTTAGTTGAGGTATTCCGGGCAGGGCCCTACGAGCAGTACTTC. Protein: CASSLVEVFRAGPYEQYF.

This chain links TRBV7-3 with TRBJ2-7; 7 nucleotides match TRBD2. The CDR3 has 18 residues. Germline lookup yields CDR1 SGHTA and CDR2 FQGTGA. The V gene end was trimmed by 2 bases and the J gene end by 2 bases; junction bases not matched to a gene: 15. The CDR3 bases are TGTGCCAGCAGCTTATACCCTTTAGGGGCGGGAGCGACCTACGAGCAGTACTTC. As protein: CASSLYPLGAGATYEQYF. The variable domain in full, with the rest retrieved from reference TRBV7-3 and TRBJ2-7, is GAGVSQTPSNKVTEKGKYVELRCDPISGHTALYWYRQSLGQGPEFLIYFQGTGAADDSGLPNDRFFAVRPEGSVSTLKIQRTERGDSAVYLCASSLYPLGAGATYEQYFGPGTRLTVT.

The CDR3 sequence is CAIDLGEETQYF. CDR3 bases: TGTGCCATCGATCTAGGTGAAGAGACCCAGTACTTC. The chain is built from TRBV27 and TRBJ2-5; unclear D gene. Germline V CDR1 and CDR2: MNHEY, SMNVEV (reference sequence). Trimming took off 10 bases at V and 3 bases at J, with 12 bases between the two ends. This CDR3 is 12 amino acids long.

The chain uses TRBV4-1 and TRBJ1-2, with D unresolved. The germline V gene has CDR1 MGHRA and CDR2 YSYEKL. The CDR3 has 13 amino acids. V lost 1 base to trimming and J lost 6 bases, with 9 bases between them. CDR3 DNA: TGCGCCAGCAGCCAAGCGAGAATGGATGGCTACACCTTC. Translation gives CASSQARMDGYTF.

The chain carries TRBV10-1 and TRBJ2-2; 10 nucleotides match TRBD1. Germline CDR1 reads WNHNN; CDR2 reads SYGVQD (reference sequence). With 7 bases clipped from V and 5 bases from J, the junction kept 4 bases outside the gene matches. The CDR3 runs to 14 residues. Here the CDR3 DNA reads TGCGCCAGCACCGGGACAGGGGAAACCGGGGAGCTGTTTTTT. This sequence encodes CASTGTGETGELFF.

The CDR3 is CASSPQGGGYEQYF. The CDR3 region has the DNA TGTGCCAGCAGTCCCCAGGGGGGAGGCTACGAGCAGTACTTC. This chain uses TRBV6-5 with TRBJ2-7; the D gene is possibly TRBD1 (7 bases). The CDR3 is made up of 14 amino acids. CDR1 and CDR2 (germline): MNHEY, SVGAGI. V gave up 5 bases and J gave up 3 bases, with 14 bases separating them.

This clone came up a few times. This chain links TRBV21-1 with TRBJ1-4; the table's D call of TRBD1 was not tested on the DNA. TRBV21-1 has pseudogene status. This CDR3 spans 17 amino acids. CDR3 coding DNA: TGTGCCAGCAGCAAACAGGGACAGGGGAAGAGTAGTGAAAAACTGTTTTTT. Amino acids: CASSKQGQGKSSEKLFF.

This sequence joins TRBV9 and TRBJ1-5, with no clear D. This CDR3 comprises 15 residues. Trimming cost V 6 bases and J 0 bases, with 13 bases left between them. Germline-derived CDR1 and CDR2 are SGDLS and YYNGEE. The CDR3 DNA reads TGTGCCAGCACCGAGGGCCCTTATAGCAATCAGCCCCAGCATTTT. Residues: CASTEGPYSNQPQHF.

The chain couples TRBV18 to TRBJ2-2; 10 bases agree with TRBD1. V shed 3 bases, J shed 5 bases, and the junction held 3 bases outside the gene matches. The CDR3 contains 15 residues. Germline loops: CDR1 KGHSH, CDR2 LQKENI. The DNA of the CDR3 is TGTGCCAGCTCACCCGGGACAGGGGAGACCGGGGAGCTGTTTTTT. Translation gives CASSPGTGETGELFF. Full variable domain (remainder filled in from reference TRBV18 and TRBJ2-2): NAGVMQNPRHLVRRRGQEARLRCSPMKGHSHVYWYRQLPEEGLKFMVYLQKENIIDESGMPKERFSAEFPKEGPSILRIQQVVRGDSAAYFCASSPGTGETGELFFGEGSRLTVL.

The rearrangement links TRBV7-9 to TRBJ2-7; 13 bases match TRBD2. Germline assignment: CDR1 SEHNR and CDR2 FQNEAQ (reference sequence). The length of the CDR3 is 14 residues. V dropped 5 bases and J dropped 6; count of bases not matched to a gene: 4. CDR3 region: CASSPGTSGAEQYF. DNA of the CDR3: TGTGCCAGCAGCCCCGGGACTAGCGGGGCCGAGCAGTACTTC. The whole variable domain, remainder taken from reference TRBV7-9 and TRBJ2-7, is DTGVSQNPRHKITKRGQNVTFRCDPISEHNRLYWYRQTLGQGPEFLTYFQNEAQLEKSRLLSDRFSAERPKGSFSTLEIQRTEQGDSAMYLCASSPGTSGAEQYFGPGTRLTVT.

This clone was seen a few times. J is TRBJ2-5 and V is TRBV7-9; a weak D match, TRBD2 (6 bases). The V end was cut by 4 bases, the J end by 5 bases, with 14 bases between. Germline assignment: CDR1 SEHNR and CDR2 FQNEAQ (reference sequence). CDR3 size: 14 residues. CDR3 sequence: CASSWGVILETQYF. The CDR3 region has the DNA TGTGCCAGCAGCTGGGGGGTAATATTGGAGACCCAGTACTTC.

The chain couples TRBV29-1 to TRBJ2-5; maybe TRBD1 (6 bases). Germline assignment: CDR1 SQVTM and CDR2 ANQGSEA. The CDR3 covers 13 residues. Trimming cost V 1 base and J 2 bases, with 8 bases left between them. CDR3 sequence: CSVEGTAQETQYF. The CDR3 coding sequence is TGCAGCGTTGAAGGGACAGCTCAAGAGACCCAGTACTTC.

The CDR3: CASSFQSSGANVLTF. The CDR3 nucleotides read TGTGCCAGCAGCTTCCAATCATCTGGGGCCAACGTCCTGACTTTC. V usage is TRBV7-2 and J usage is TRBJ2-6, with D unresolved. Trimming took off 3 bases at V and 1 base at J, with 7 bases between the two ends. CDR3 length: 15 amino acids. Germline V lookup: CDR1 SGHTA, CDR2 FQGNSA.

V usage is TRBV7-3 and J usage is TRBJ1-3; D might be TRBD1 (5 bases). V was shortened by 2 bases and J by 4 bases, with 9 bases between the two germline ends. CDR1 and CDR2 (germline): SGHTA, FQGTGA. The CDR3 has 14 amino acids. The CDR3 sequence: CASSLQGGGNTIYF. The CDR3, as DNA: TGTGCCAGCAGCTTACAGGGTGGCGGAAACACCATATATTTT.

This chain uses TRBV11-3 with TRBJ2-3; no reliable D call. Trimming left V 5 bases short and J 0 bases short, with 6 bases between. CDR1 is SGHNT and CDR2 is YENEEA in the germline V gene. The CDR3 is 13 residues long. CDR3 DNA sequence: TGTGCCAGCAGCCTGACTAGCACAGATACGCAGTATTTT. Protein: CASSLTSTDTQYF.

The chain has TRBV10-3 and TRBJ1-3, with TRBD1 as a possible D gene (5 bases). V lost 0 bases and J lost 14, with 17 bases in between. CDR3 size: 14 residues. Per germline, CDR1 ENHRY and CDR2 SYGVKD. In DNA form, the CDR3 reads TGTGCCATCAGTGAGTCGACCGTAACGACAGATTTATATTTT. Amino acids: CAISESTVTTDLYF.

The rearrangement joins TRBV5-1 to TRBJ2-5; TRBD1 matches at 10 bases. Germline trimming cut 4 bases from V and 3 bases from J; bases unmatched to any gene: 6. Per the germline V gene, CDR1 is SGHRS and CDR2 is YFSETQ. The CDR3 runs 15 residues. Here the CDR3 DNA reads TGCGCCAGCAGCCGTCCCGGGACAGGGGAAGAGACCCAGTACTTC. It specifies CASSRPGTGEETQYF. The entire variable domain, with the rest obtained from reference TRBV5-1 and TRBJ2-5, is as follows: KAGVTQTPRYLIKTRGQQVTLSCSPISGHRSVSWYQQTPGQGLQFLFEYFSETQRNKGNFPGRFSGRQFSNSRSEMNVSTLELGDSALYLCASSRPGTGEETQYFGPGTRLLVL.

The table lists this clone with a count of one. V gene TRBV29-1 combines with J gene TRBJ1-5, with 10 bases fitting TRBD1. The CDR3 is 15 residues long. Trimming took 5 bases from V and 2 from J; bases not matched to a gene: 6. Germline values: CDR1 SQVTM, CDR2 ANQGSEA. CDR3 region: CSVIVGQGGNQPQHF. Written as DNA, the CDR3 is TGCAGCGTTATCGTCGGACAGGGGGGCAATCAGCCCCAGCATTTT.

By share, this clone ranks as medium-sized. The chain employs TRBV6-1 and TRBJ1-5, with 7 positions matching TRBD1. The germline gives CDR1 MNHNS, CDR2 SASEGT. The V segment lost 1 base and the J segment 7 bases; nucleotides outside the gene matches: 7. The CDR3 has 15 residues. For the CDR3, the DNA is TGTGCCAGCAGTGAAGACGAGGGGGCGTCCCAGCCCCAGCATTTT. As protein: CASSEDEGASQPQHF.